This TCR beta chain is from a study of Tregs in tolerant kidney transplant recipients (dated by TCRdb to about 2019). For the wider study: Related donors were used in the transplants with nonmyeloablative bone marrow transplantation, and mixed chimerism was transient in the human trials. The study used TCRbeta sequencing to identify donor-specific regulatory T cells before combined kidney and bone marrow transplantation, then tracked those cells after transplant.

For TCRbeta CDR3 sequencing, genomic DNA was extracted from sorted cells using the QIAGEN DNeasy Blood and Tissue Kit. Through immunoSEQ, high-throughput TCRbeta CDR3 sequencing was done commercially, including PCR amplification with internal controls and bias correction. The authors' pipeline ran thus. A unique productive TCRbeta sequence was defined by the CDR3 nucleotide sequence when primers matched, and otherwise by the CDR3 amino acid sequence together with the Vbeta and Jbeta genes. As a correction for sorting error, sequences shared between sorted populations at a frequency ratio of 2:1 or less were discarded, and the remaining shared sequences were assigned to the higher population. Sequences were defined as donor-reactive when expanded at least 5-fold in CFSE-low cells versus unstimulated cells and present at a frequency of at least 0.01% in CFSE-low cells. Jensen-Shannon divergence, calculated on the top 100 TCRbeta sequences ranked by frequency, was used to quantify repertoire divergence. When a sample had multiple sequencing runs, each run was corrected for sorting error separately and the runs were then pooled. TCRdb holds this immuneACCESS table with in-frame rearrangements only. Some clones are missing; in checked studies, unresolved V genes explain under half, and the rest has no known cause. The V and J calls and clone size are taken from that table; D and trimming were inferred from the DNA. The sample profile shows about 78,000 clones; about 91% of them were found once. Approximately 0.37% of the sample belongs to the ten largest clones.

On the study overall, not on this receptor specifically: The study was limited by small patient numbers, and the findings need validation in larger populations and under other immunosuppression protocols. In tolerant patients, donor-specific Tregs expanded more than Tregs overall, which suggests antigen-driven rather than nonspecific expansion. Expanding Tregs with activated donor B cells appeared to identify the most biologically relevant and donor-specific TCRbeta repertoire. For some patients, the PCR primers changed as time went on, which meant samples from those patients could not be compared with one another at the nucleotide level. Although technical replication error seemed to be minimal, the question of biological reproducibility was not addressed directly.

Worth noting for this clone: Its antigen target is currently unknown. The record has no base qualities; no much larger clone is one base away.

The time point label corresponds to: blood sample drawn before combined kidney and bone marrow transplant. Thawed PBMCs were FACS-sorted into unstimulated Tregs (CD4+CD25+CD127-), CD4+ non-Tregs (CD4+CD25-), CD4 cells and CD8 cells. Before Treg sorting, thawed PBMCs were rested overnight at 37°C with 200 IU/ml IL-2. The patients were a few recipients of combined kidney and bone marrow transplants from the ITN036ST trial, and samples were available only for these trial subjects. Healthy control blood was separated into PBMCs by Ficoll density gradient and cryopreserved, and patient PBMCs were collected both before and after transplant. CDR3 length: 13 amino acids, cysteine to phenylalanine. This entry keeps only the CDR3 DNA: 39 bases, framed from base 1. Via the germline V gene, CDR1 is SGHTA and CDR2 FQGNSA. The V and J ends are trimmed by 1 base and 5 bases, leaving 7 bases between them.

Recombination joined TRBV7-2 with TRBJ2-3; the D element could tentatively be TRBD1 or TRBD2, as 5 bases agree for each. The receptor's source is a human donor who received a combined kidney and bone marrow transplant. The sequences come from Tregs from blood, collected before the transplant. The DNA sequence is as follows: TGTGCCAGCAGCTTAGGGGGGATAGATACGCAGTATTTT. Its product reads: CASSLGGIDTQYF. Reference TRBV7-2 and TRBJ2-3 proteins supply the regions before and after the CDR3; the full variable domain is: GAGVSQSPSNKVTEKGKDVELRCDPISGHTALYWYRQSLGQGLEFLIYFQGNSAPDKSGLPSDRFSAERTGGSVSTLTIQRTQQEDSAVYLCASSLGGIDTQYFGPGTRLTVL.